This T cell receptor (beta chain) was sequenced during a study of T cell responses to AZD1222 COVID-19 vaccine. The germline V and J ends were trimmed by 4 bases and 3 bases, with 18 bases remaining between them. Germline CDR1 reads SGHTA; CDR2 reads FQGNSA. CDR3 size: 16 residues. The method was immunoSEQ multiplex PCR; TCRdb's version includes in-frame clones alone and lacks a portion of them. The repertoire includes some 140,000 clones, 93% of them detected once, and around 3.1% sits in the top ten. Sequencing was performed on peripheral blood, taken on day 0 of AZD1222 vaccination. This receptor was taken from an adult in good health. This chain uses TRBV7-2 with TRBJ2-5, with D possibly being TRBD1 or TRBD2 (5 bases each). CDR3: CASSSNRGREKETQYF. Written as DNA, the CDR3 is TGTGCCAGCAGCTCTAACCGGGGCAGGGAAAAAGAGACCCAGTACTTC.